This note documents a single T cell receptor beta chain sequence. The sample contains more than one DNA sequence encoding this CDR3. The protocol was immunoSEQ multiplex PCR, while the TCRdb copy is restricted to in-frame clones and leaves out a portion. The repertoire holds 45,000 to 55,000 clones, about 93% seen once, with 20% to 25% in the top ten. Between the trimmed V and J ends, which lost 8 bases and 6 bases, there was a span of 22 bases. Germline V gives CDR1 MDHEN, CDR2 SYDVKM. This CDR3 region has 15 residues. These data come from a study of control samples from healthy donors and cancer patients.

The sequenced sample consisted of PBMCs. This TCR was sampled from a woman between 45 and 60 years old with head and neck cancer. This chain uses TRBV28 with TRBJ1-2; the D gene is possibly TRBD1 (6 bases). CDR3 sequence reads: CASGYNRGRGNGYTF. CDR3 coding DNA: TGTGCCAGCGGTTACAACCGGGGGCGGGGGAATGGCTACACCTTC.